The rows below give T cell receptor beta chains drawn from one sample of a study of neoadjuvant anti-PD-1 for oral cavity cancer. Data came from immunoSEQ multiplex PCR; TCRdb stores just in-frame clones and leaves some out. This sample carries 24,000 or so clones, less than 35% of them seen once, and the ten largest clones take about 15%. The sequences come from tumor tissue, collected after nivolumab (anti-PD-1) treatment. All receptors come from a person between 40 and 80 years old with oral cavity squamous cell carcinoma. Both conserved end residues are part of each CDR3.

CDR3: CASSPGTSGSTDTQYF
J: TRBJ2-3
V: TRBV10-1

CDR3: CASSVSGAGGMNTEAFF
J: TRBJ1-1
V: TRBV9

CDR3: CASRSRTGGSGTQYF
J: TRBJ2-5
V: TRBV19

CDR3: CASSSSGLAMETQYF
J: TRBJ2-5
V: TRBV18

CDR3: CASSLAAGRGAGELFF
J: TRBJ2-2
V: TRBV5-1

CDR3: CASSFSSYGYTF
J: TRBJ1-2
V: TRBV28

CDR3: CASSPEGGNSPLHF
J: TRBJ1-6
V: TRBV9

CDR3: CASSPRTGYGHEQYF
J: TRBJ2-7
V: TRBV7-9

CDR3: CASSLARRGNTEAFF
J: TRBJ1-1
V: TRBV7-9

CDR3: CASSRDERQGNTEAFF
J: TRBJ1-1
V: TRBV12-5

CDR3: CASSLDIPGELFF
J: TRBJ2-2
V: TRBV5-1

CDR3: CASSLAQGLLAFF
J: TRBJ1-1
V: TRBV14

CDR3: CASSPNSDTEAFF
J: TRBJ1-1
V: TRBV18

CDR3: CASSYVRNSPLHF
J: TRBJ1-6
V: TRBV7-3

CDR3: CASSDLGTYEQYF
J: TRBJ2-7
V: TRBV2

CDR3: CASSPLHSSGGNNEQFF
J: TRBJ2-1
V: TRBV7-8

CDR3: CAIRLGQTQYF
J: TRBJ2-5
V: TRBV6-6

CDR3: CASSEQGLSIQETQYF
J: TRBJ2-5
V: TRBV2

CDR3: CASSQDRDEQYF
J: TRBJ2-7
V: TRBV7-9

CDR3: CATSGITGTGSGKLFF
J: TRBJ1-4
V: TRBV15

CDR3: CASRQGSTEAFF
J: TRBJ1-1
V: TRBV27

CDR3: CASRERERYEQYF
J: TRBJ2-7
V: TRBV19

CDR3: CASSYGKTYEQYF
J: TRBJ2-7
V: TRBV6-5

CDR3: CASSLGLAPNSPLHF
J: TRBJ1-6
V: TRBV7-9

CDR3: CATSRDAFAGQSSGNTIYF
J: TRBJ1-3
V: TRBV15

CDR3: CASSAGQGDTEAFF
J: TRBJ1-1
V: TRBV7-3

CDR3: CASNRRGAWEETQYF
J: TRBJ2-5
V: TRBV5-1

CDR3: CASSVAGVLQTQYF
J: TRBJ2-5
V: TRBV7-2

CDR3: CASSVRDTEAFF
J: TRBJ1-1
V: TRBV5-4

CDR3: CASSFNFLASVNSPLHF
J: TRBJ1-6
V: TRBV5-1

CDR3: CASSLGVSKETQYF
J: TRBJ2-5
V: TRBV5-5

CDR3: CASSQSTGGAYGYTF
J: TRBJ1-2
V: TRBV16

CDR3: CASSQGAGGLSYGYTF
J: TRBJ1-2
V: TRBV7-3

CDR3: CASSYAIGTSGNRETQYF
J: TRBJ2-5
V: TRBV5-6

CDR3: CASSLRIGHQETQYF
J: TRBJ2-5
V: TRBV11-2